This passage covers 15 T cell receptor beta chains from one sample sequenced in a study of blood T cells in healthy people across ages. A second PCR, run for about 7 to 11 cycles, used a sample-barcoded 5' primer plus a J-beta primer mix. TCRdb analysed the 5' RACE reads with MiXCR anew, one entry per CDR3 protein. The sample yields 1.5 million to 2 million distinct CDR3 sequences, roughly 49% seen once. The sequenced sample consisted of blood. The source of these receptors is a woman between 40 and 50 years old in good health.

V and J are TRBV4-1 and TRBJ1-2; D not certain. This CDR3 comprises 16 residues. Trimming shortened V by 0 bases and J by 2 bases, and 13 bases separated the two germline ends. Germline loops: CDR1 MGHRA, CDR2 YSYEKL. In nucleotides, the CDR3 is TGCGCCAGCAGCCAAGATCAAGGGATGACAAACTATGGCTACACCTTC. This translates into CASSQDQGMTNYGYTF.

The V call is TRBV6-1, the J call TRBJ2-3; 11 bases agree with TRBD2. This CDR3 is built from 15 residues. J lost 6 bases, V lost 2 bases, and 4 bases had no gene match. The germline V gene has CDR1 MNHNS and CDR2 SASEGT. The CDR3 region is CASSETSGRGDTQYF. As DNA, the CDR3 is TGTGCCAGCAGTGAAACTAGCGGGAGAGGGGATACGCAGTATTTT.

The chain is built from TRBV24-1 and TRBJ2-7, with D possibly TRBD2 on 5 matching bases. Germline CDR1 and CDR2: KGHDR and SFDVKD. With 5 bases removed from V and 6 bases from J, the gap between germline ends came to 10 bases. The CDR3 covers 12 residues. CDR3 amino acids: CATSVKDSEQYF. The CDR3 DNA reads TGTGCCACCAGTGTCAAGGACTCCGAGCAGTACTTC.

The chain carries TRBV20-1 and TRBJ2-1; D is unclear. V shed 7 bases and J shed 0 bases, with 16 bases lying between them. This CDR3 is built from 15 residues. CDR1 is DFQATT and CDR2 is SNEGSKA in the germline V gene (reference sequence). CDR3: CSGRGEHGSYNEQFF. Here the CDR3 DNA reads TGCAGTGGCCGAGGCGAGCATGGCTCCTACAATGAGCAGTTCTTC.

Only a few counts were recorded for this clonotype. At one boundary the junction diverges from the germline segment, which might be a read error. The V and J genes are TRBV4-3 and TRBJ1-6, with a tentative D call TRBD1 (5 bases). The CDR3 extends over 15 amino acids. Per germline, CDR1 LGHNA and CDR2 YSLEER. The DNA for the CDR3 is TGCGCCAGCAGTCAAGATAGGGCAGGGAATTCACCCCTCCACTTT. Its protein is CASSQDRAGNSPLHF.

This chain uses TRBV6-2 or TRBV6-3 with TRBJ2-1, with 9 bases identical to TRBD1. With V trimmed by 2 bases and J by 4 bases, 3 bases remained unmatched. There are 15 residues in the CDR3. CDR1 and CDR2 from the germline V gene are MNHEY and SVGEGT. The CDR3: CASSYKGQGYNEQFF. The CDR3 nucleotides read TGTGCCAGCAGTTACAAGGGACAGGGTTACAATGAGCAGTTCTTC.

CDR3 protein: CSARVIRGGIGTEAFF. CDR3 sequence (DNA): TGCAGTGCTAGAGTAATAAGGGGTGGTATAGGCACTGAAGCTTTCTTT. The rearrangement links TRBV20-1 to TRBJ1-1; perhaps TRBD1 as D (5 bases). The CDR3 extends over 16 amino acids. V shed 1 base and J shed 4 bases, with 19 bases lying between them. Germline V gene lookup returns CDR1 DFQATT and CDR2 SNEGSKA (reference sequence).

The chain links TRBV20-1 to TRBJ2-3; 7 bases line up with TRBD2. V was pared by 4 bases and J by 0 bases, with 16 bases of the junction left unmatched. The germline V gene encodes CDR1 DFQATT and CDR2 SNEGSKA (reference sequence). The CDR3 runs 18 residues. Here the CDR3 DNA reads TGCAGTGCTACCCCTCTTGGGGTAGCGGGCATTAGCACAGATACGCAGTATTTT. The encoded protein is CSATPLGVAGISTDTQYF.

This clonotype was picked up many times. The V call is TRBV28, the J call TRBJ2-3; maybe TRBD2 (5 bases). Germline loops: CDR1 MDHEN, CDR2 SYDVKM. CDR3 length equals 14 residues. V lost 6 bases and J lost 0, with 10 bases in between. The CDR3 DNA is TGTGCCAGCAGCCTGCCGGGGAGCACAGATACGCAGTATTTT. As protein: CASSLPGSTDTQYF.

Regarding this clonotype: An end of the junction does not agree with germline; a read error may underlie this. The rearrangement links TRBV10-3 to TRBJ2-3, with unresolved D. In germline, CDR1 is ENHRY, CDR2 SYGVKD. This CDR3 spans 15 amino acids. The CDR3 protein is CAIGEWGLSTDTQYF. In nucleotides, the CDR3 is TGTGCCATCGGTGAATGGGGATTGAGCACAGATACGCAGTATTTT.

The rearrangement uses TRBV9 and TRBJ2-6, with D possibly TRBD2 on 5 matching bases. CDR1 is SGDLS, CDR2 YYNGEE, per germline. The V end was cut by 3 bases, the J end by 0 bases, with 16 bases between. The CDR3 has 18 amino acids. CDR3 protein: CASSGTLGYSSGANVLTF. The CDR3 DNA reads TGTGCCAGCAGCGGAACACTAGGGTACTCCTCTGGGGCCAACGTCCTGACTTTC.

In this sample, this clonotype turned up a few times. The genes are TRBV27 and TRBJ2-7; 10 bases are shared with TRBD2. With 5 bases clipped from V and 2 bases from J, the junction kept 6 bases outside the gene matches. Germline CDR1 and CDR2: MNHEY and SMNVEV (reference sequence). The CDR3 spans 15 residues. CDR3 DNA: TGTGCCAGCAGTACAATTAGCGGGGGGACCTACGAGCAGTACTTC. Translation gives CASSTISGGTYEQYF.

The chain is built from TRBV7-9 and TRBJ1-2; D unresolved. V lost 5 bases and J lost 1, with 14 bases in between. CDR3 length equals 15 residues. Per the germline V gene, CDR1 is SEHNR and CDR2 is FQNEAQ (reference sequence). CDR3 in DNA: TGTGCCAGCAGCATAGTGGGTCCGGATAACTATGGCTACACCTTC. This translates into CASSIVGPDNYGYTF.

The sample holds many counts of this clonotype. V gene TRBV5-1 combines with J gene TRBJ1-2; tentative D call: TRBD1 (6 bases). V lost 0 bases to trimming and J lost 8 bases, with 8 bases between them. The CDR3 runs to 12 residues. Looked up from germline, CDR1 is SGHRS and CDR2 is YFSETQ. For the CDR3, the DNA is TGCGCCAGCAGCTTGGCAGGGGACGGCTACACCTTC. This translates into CASSLAGDGYTF.

The genes are TRBV14 and TRBJ1-2; D ambiguous. Trimming cost V 4 bases and J 7 bases, with 13 bases left between them. This CDR3 contains 13 residues. Germline V lookup: CDR1 SGHDN, CDR2 FVKESK. The chain's CDR3 is CASSPTWQSGYTF. The CDR3, as DNA: TGTGCCAGCAGCCCGACTTGGCAGAGTGGCTACACCTTC.